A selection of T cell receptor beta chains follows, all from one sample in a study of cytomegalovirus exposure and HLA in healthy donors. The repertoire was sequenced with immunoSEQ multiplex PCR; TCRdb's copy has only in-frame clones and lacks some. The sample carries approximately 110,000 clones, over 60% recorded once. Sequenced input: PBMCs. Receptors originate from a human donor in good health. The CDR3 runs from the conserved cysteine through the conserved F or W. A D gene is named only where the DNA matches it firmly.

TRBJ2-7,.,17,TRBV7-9,CASGAPLYYSNSYEQYF,TGTGCCAGCGGGGCACCGTTATACTACTCCAACTCCTACGAGCAGTACTTC
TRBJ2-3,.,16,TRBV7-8,CASSLASSGSTDTQYF,TGTGCCAGCAGCTTAGCTAGCAGCGGGAGCACAGATACGCAGTATTTT
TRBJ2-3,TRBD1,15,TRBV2,CASSFQGQGTDTQYF,TGTGCCAGCAGTTTCCAGGGACAGGGGACAGATACGCAGTATTTT
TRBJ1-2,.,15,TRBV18,CASSPLQARPNGYTF,TGTGCCAGCTCACCGCTCCAGGCGCGCCCCAACGGCTACACCTTC
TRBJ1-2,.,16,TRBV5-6,CASASTGQYGVYGYTF,TGTGCCAGCGCATCGACAGGACAGTACGGGGTCTATGGCTACACCTTC
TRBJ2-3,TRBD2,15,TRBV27,CASSRTSGSPRTQYF,TGTGCCAGCAGCCGGACTAGCGGGTCTCCCCGTACGCAGTATTTT
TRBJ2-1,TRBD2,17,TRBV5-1,CASSLLLAGGTYNEQFF,TGCGCCAGCAGCTTACTACTAGCGGGAGGTACCTACAATGAGCAGTTCTTC
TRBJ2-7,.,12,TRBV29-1,CSASTGPYEQYF,TGCAGCGCTTCAACAGGGCCCTACGAGCAGTACTTC
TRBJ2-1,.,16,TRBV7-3,CASSLGGRGSYNEQFF,TGTGCCAGCAGCTTAGGAGGGCGGGGCTCCTACAATGAGCAGTTCTTC
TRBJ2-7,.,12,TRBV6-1,CASNGASYEQYF,TGTGCCAGCAATGGGGCCAGTTACGAGCAGTACTTC